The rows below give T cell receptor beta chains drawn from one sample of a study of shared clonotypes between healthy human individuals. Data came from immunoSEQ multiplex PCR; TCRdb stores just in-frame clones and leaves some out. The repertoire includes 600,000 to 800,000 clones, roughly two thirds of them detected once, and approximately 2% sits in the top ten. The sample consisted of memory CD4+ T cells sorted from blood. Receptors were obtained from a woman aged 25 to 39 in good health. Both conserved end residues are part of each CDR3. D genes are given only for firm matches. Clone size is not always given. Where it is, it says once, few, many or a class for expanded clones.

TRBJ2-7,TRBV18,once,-,TGTGCCAGCTCACTTTACGCGTCCTACGAGCAGTACTTC,CASSLYASYEQYF
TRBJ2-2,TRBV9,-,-,TGTGCCAGCAGCTGGAATCCGGGCGCAAACACCGGGGAGCTGTTTTTT,CASSWNPGANTGELFF
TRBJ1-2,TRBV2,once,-,TGTGCCAGCGTAGCTCGCTCAGGGACACCTCGGTATGGCTACACCTTC,CASVARSGTPRYGYTF
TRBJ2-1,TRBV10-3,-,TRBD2,TGTGCCATCAGTGACCTGAGATCAGGGACTAGCGGCTACAATGAGCAGTTCTTC,CAISDLRSGTSGYNEQFF
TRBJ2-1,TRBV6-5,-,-,TGTGCCAGCAGTTACCCAGGGGATGAGCAGTTCTTC,CASSYPGDEQFF
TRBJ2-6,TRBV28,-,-,TGTGCCAGCAGCCAACTACGGGACACAAACGTCCTGACTTTC,CASSQLRDTNVLTF
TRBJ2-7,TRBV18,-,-,TGTGCCAGCTCACCACAGGGAGACGAGCAGTACTTC,CASSPQGDEQYF
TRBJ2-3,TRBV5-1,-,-,TGCGCCAGCAGCTTGGATAGCGGATCCACAGATACGCAGTATTTT,CASSLDSGSTDTQYF
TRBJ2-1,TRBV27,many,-,TGTGCCAGCAGTTTCAATAGTGAGCAGTTCTTC,CASSFNSEQFF
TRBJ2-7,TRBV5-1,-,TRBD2,TGCGCCAGCAGCGTCAGTTGGGAGGGGCCCTACGAGCAGTACTTC,CASSVSWEGPYEQYF
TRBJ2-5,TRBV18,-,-,TGTGCCAGCTCACCACTTTCGGCGAGCGGAGCATTTAAAGAGACCCAGTACTTC,CASSPLSASGAFKETQYF
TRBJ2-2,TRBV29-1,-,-,TGCAGCGTGGCAAATCCAGGAGACGGGGAGCTGTTTTTT,CSVANPGDGELFF
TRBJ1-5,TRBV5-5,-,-,TGTGCCAGCAGCCGCGAGGGAGGGGGAGTCAATCAGCCCCAGCATTTT,CASSREGGGVNQPQHF
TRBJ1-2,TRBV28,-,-,TGTGCCAGCAGAGACCGGACTCTCCCTAACTATGGCTACACCTTC,CASRDRTLPNYGYTF
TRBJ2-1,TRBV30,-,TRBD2,TGTGCCTGGAGTACCCCGGGGGGGCTCGGTGAGCAGTTCTTC,CAWSTPGGLGEQFF
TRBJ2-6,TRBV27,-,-,TGTGCCAGCAGTTTTTGGGGAAACGGGGCCAACGTCCTGACTTTC,CASSFWGNGANVLTF
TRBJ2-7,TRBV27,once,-,TGTGCCAGCAGTTTGAAGCCGACAAGCAGCTACGAGCAGTACTTC,CASSLKPTSSYEQYF
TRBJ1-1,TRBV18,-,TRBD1,TGTGCCAGCTCCCACAGGGGGGCGGACACTGAAGCTTTCTTT,CASSHRGADTEAFF
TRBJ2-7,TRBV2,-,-,TGTGCCAGCAGTGAAGTACAGGCGATCTCCTACGAGCAGTACTTC,CASSEVQAISYEQYF
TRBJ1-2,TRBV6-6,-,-,TGTGCCAGCACCCCCCGCAAAGGCTATGGCTACACCTTC,CASTPRKGYGYTF
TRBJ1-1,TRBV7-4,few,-,TGTGCCAGCAGACCGGTAGGAGGGAGGGACACTGAAGCTTTCTTT,CASRPVGGRDTEAFF
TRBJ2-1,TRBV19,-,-,TGTGCCAGTAGTCCCATGGGCGGGACCGGACGTAATGAGCAGTTCTTC,CASSPMGGTGRNEQFF
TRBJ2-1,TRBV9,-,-,TGTGCCAGCAGCGTTTGGTCGGGATTGGGTCACCCCCAGGCCTTCAGCGAGCAGTTCTTC,CASSVWSGLGHPQAFSEQFF
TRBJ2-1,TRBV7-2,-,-,TGTGCCAGCAGCTTCGGGCTACAGGGCGAGCAGTTCTTC,CASSFGLQGEQFF
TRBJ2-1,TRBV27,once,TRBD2,TGTGCCAGCATGGGGCTAGCGGGAGGAAACAATGAGCAGTTCTTC,CASMGLAGGNNEQFF
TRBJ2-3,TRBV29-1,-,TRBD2,TGCAGCGTTTCAAAGGGGGGGACTAGCGGGAGGACAGATACGCAGTATTTT,CSVSKGGTSGRTDTQYF
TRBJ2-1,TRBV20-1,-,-,TGCAGTGCTGGGTCCCACAATGAGCAGTTCTTC,CSAGSHNEQFF
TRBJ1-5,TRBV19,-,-,TGTGCCAGTAGTATTGAAGCAGGAATGAACCAGCCCCAGCATTTT,CASSIEAGMNQPQHF